This TCR beta chain appears in the sequencing data of a study of cytomegalovirus exposure and HLA in healthy donors. General study findings and limits: What TCR beta sequences reportedly achieved was accurate prediction of HLA-A and HLA-B alleles in most subjects. Excluded: some indistinguishable V segments such as TRBV6-2 and TRBV6-3. Analysis was performed later, and it showed HLA-associated TCR beta chains to be more clonally expanded than equally common others. Later analysis associated a missense DCLRE1C variant with TCR beta V- and J-gene trimming.

Both 60 Vbeta primers and 13 Jbeta primers went into the PCR. The repertoire was sequenced with immunoSEQ multiplex PCR; TCRdb's copy has only in-frame clones and lacks some. The sample includes about 150,000 clones, approximately 82% seen only once; the top ten take more than 6.5%. Of note for this clone: Its antigen remains unidentified.

The CDR3 has 19 residues. Germline CDR1 and CDR2: LNHDA and SQIVND (reference sequence). Deletions cut 7 bases from V and 1 base from J, with 28 bases between. Sequences were obtained from PBMCs. The receptor comes from a woman aged 45-65 years in good health and CMV-seropositive. The J gene is TRBJ1-1, the V gene TRBV19; D is perhaps TRBD1 (6 bases). The DNA of the CDR3 is TGTGCCAGTACTTCCTCCTCAGGGTGGGGGTTAGGGGGGAACACTGAAGCTTTCTTT. This encodes CASTSSSGWGLGGNTEAFF.